These 27 T cell receptor beta chains were all obtained from the same sample, sequenced in a study of blood T cell repertoires in COVID-19. Sequenced by immunoSEQ multiplex PCR; TCRdb stores in-frame clones only, minus some. Among a few hundred thousand clones listed, just over 85% were seen once. The specimen sequenced was PBMCs or T cells enriched from blood (not recorded which). These receptors came from a woman in her thirties or forties with acute COVID-19.

This chain connects TRBV27 to TRBJ2-1; 10 bases match TRBD2. V lost 6 bases to trimming and J lost 4 bases; unmatched junction nucleotides: 9. Germline CDR1 and CDR2: MNHEY and SMNVEV (reference sequence). The CDR3 covers 16 residues. In DNA, the CDR3 is TGTGCCAGCAGCCCTCCGACTAGCGGGTCTTACAATGAGCAGTTCTTC. Residues: CASSPPTSGSYNEQFF.

This clone came up a few times. The CDR3: CASSLGRSTYNEQFF. The CDR3 DNA is TGTGCCAGCAGCTTGGGGCGGAGCACCTACAATGAGCAGTTCTTC. The rearrangement uses TRBV7-9 and TRBJ2-1; TRBD1 might be the D (5 bases). Trimming cost V 3 bases and J 2 bases, with 11 bases left between them. This CDR3 is built from 15 residues. CDR1 SEHNR and CDR2 FQNEAQ come from the germline V gene (reference sequence).

V gene TRBV28 combines with J gene TRBJ1-2; D possibly corresponds to TRBD1 (6 bases). The CDR3 is 14 amino acids. Germline V CDR1 and CDR2: MDHEN, SYDVKM. With 3 bases removed from V and 5 bases from J, the gap between germline ends came to 13 bases. CDR3 sequence reads: CASSLGGRGYGYTF. The CDR3 DNA reads TGTGCCAGCAGTTTGGGGGGGCGAGGATATGGCTACACCTTC.

Here the CDR3 DNA reads TGTGCCAGCAGCAAAGGGACTAGCGGCACCGGGGAGCTGTTTTTT. It encodes CASSKGTSGTGELFF. V gene TRBV21-1 combines with J gene TRBJ2-2; TRBD2 is the table's D call, not checked against the DNA. TRBV21-1 corresponds to a pseudogene. The CDR3 sequence is 15 residues long.

The rearrangement links TRBV19 to TRBJ1-2; 8 bases fit TRBD1. After removal of 7 bases from V and 7 bases from J, the junction contained 11 bases not matched to a gene. The CDR3 totals 14 residues. CDR1 is LNHDA and CDR2 is SQIVND in the germline V gene (reference sequence). The CDR3, as DNA: TGTGCCAGTAAACCAGGGGGCGCAGTGACTGGCTACACCTTC. Protein sequence: CASKPGGAVTGYTF.

The V and J genes are TRBV11-3 and TRBJ1-5; a weak D match, TRBD1 (6 bases). The germline CDR1 and CDR2 sequences are SGHNT and YENEEA. CDR3 length: 15 amino acids. Trimming shortened V by 5 bases and J by 0 bases, and 11 bases separated the two germline ends. This CDR3 is CASSVGQNSNQPQHF. DNA for the CDR3: TGTGCCAGCAGCGTCGGACAGAATAGCAATCAGCCCCAGCATTTT.

This clone was observed once. This chain uses TRBV28 with TRBJ2-5; D not certain. CDR3 size: 12 residues. V lost 2 bases and J lost 7, with 8 bases in between. Per germline, CDR1 MDHEN and CDR2 SYDVKM. The CDR3 loop is CASSLVSSTQYF. Here the CDR3 DNA reads TGTGCCAGCAGTTTAGTATCCTCGACCCAGTACTTC.

The V gene is TRBV19, the J gene TRBJ1-2; D is unclear. CDR3 size: 12 residues. Per the germline V gene, CDR1 is LNHDA and CDR2 is SQIVND (reference sequence). V was trimmed by 6 bases and J by 8 bases, leaving 13 bases between them. The CDR3 loop is CASRAGFEGYTF. In DNA form, the CDR3 reads TGTGCCAGTAGGGCGGGATTCGAGGGCTACACCTTC.

V usage is TRBV7-2 and J usage is TRBJ2-5; 11 nucleotides align to TRBD2. The CDR3 loop spans 15 amino acids. Germline CDR1 SGHTA, CDR2 FQGNSA. The V segment lost 3 bases and the J segment 4 bases; nucleotides outside the gene matches: 4. The CDR3 sequence: CASSFSGRGGETQYF. For the CDR3, the DNA is TGTGCCAGCAGCTTTAGCGGGAGGGGTGGAGAGACCCAGTACTTC.

The chain is built from TRBV19 and TRBJ2-2; D may be TRBD2 (6 bases). Trimming shortened V by 1 base and J by 5 bases, and 17 bases separated the two germline ends. Germline V gene data show CDR1 as LNHDA and CDR2 as SQIVND (reference sequence). The CDR3 has 17 amino acids. The CDR3 here is CASSIGGTGSGTGELFF. The CDR3 bases are TGTGCCAGTAGTATAGGCGGGACTGGGTCGGGGACCGGGGAGCTGTTTTTT.

This chain links TRBV28 with TRBJ1-6, with D perhaps matching TRBD1 (5 bases). Germline V gene data show CDR1 as MDHEN and CDR2 as SYDVKM. This CDR3 has 14 residues. V lost 6 bases and J 8 bases, leaving 14 bases between the germline ends. CDR3 nucleotides: TGTGCCAGCAGCCCGGGGGGGATCTATTCACCCCTCCACTTT. Protein product: CASSPGGIYSPLHF.

About this clone itself: Germline and junction disagree at one end, which may indicate a read error. The chain recombines TRBV24-1 with TRBJ1-1, with TRBD1 matching over 7 bases. The CDR3 consists of 14 residues. CDR1 and CDR2 from the germline V gene are KGHDR and SFDVKD. CDR3 in DNA: TGTGCCACCAGTGACTCCGGGACAGCCAACCACAAGATATTT. It codes for CATSDSGTANHKIF.

The chain couples TRBV3-1 (or the pseudogene TRBV3-2) to TRBJ2-1, with a weak D call TRBD2 (6 bases). The ends were cut back, 4 bases at V and 1 base at J, with 11 bases in the middle. The CDR3 consists of 15 residues. Germline values: CDR1 LGHDT, CDR2 YNNKEL (reference sequence). The CDR3 is CASSLSGSSYNEQFF. The CDR3 DNA reads as TGTGCCAGCAGCCTTAGCGGAAGTTCCTACAATGAGCAGTTCTTC.

The chain couples TRBV9 to TRBJ1-2, with a tentative D call TRBD1 (6 bases). The CDR3 has 16 amino acids. The germline CDR1 and CDR2 sequences are SGDLS and YYNGEE. Between the trimmed V and J ends, which lost 4 bases and 0 bases, there was a span of 16 bases. The CDR3 DNA is TGTGCCAGCAGCCCTCAGATAGGGACAACTAACTATGGCTACACCTTC. Protein product: CASSPQIGTTNYGYTF.

The table lists this clone with a count of one. The chain carries TRBV28 and TRBJ1-2; no reliable D call. In germline, CDR1 is MDHEN, CDR2 SYDVKM. This CDR3 region has 10 residues. Trimming shortened V by 8 bases and J by 4 bases, and 5 bases separated the two germline ends. CDR3 residues: CASQSYGYTF. CDR3 DNA sequence: TGTGCCAGCCAGTCCTATGGCTACACCTTC.

This chain links TRBV10-2 with TRBJ1-6, with 10 bases aligning to TRBD1. This CDR3 contains 19 residues. The V segment lost 1 base and the J segment 7 bases; nucleotides outside the gene matches: 13. Germline CDR1 and CDR2: WSHSY and SAAADI. The CDR3 reads CASSEWGTGAGKDNSPLHF. The DNA of the CDR3 is TGCGCCAGCAGTGAGTGGGGGACAGGGGCTGGGAAAGACAATTCACCCCTCCACTTT.

The V and J genes are TRBV18 and TRBJ1-5; 7 bases line up with TRBD1. This CDR3 has 16 amino acids. Unmatched junction bases numbered 7, after V lost 3 bases and J lost 2 bases. Germline assignment: CDR1 KGHSH and CDR2 LQKENI. For the CDR3, the DNA is TGTGCCAGCTCACCCCAGGGGGTACTGGGCAATCAGCCCCAGCATTTT. It translates to CASSPQGVLGNQPQHF.

The V call is TRBV24-1, the J call TRBJ1-1; 9 positions match TRBD1. This CDR3 has 18 amino acids. The J segment lost 0 bases and the V segment lost 6 bases, leaving 13 bases of the junction unmatched. Germline CDR1 and CDR2: KGHDR and SFDVKD. The CDR3 DNA follows: TGTGCCACCAGTCCCACACCGGGACAGGGTTGGGTGAACACTGAAGCTTTCTTT. Amino acids: CATSPTPGQGWVNTEAFF.

The J gene is TRBJ2-7, the V gene TRBV7-9; 10 positions agree with TRBD2. This CDR3 region has 14 residues. Germline CDR1 is SEHNR and CDR2 is FQNEAQ (reference sequence). V gave up 4 bases and J gave up 1 base; unmatched junction bases: 1. CDR3 residues: CASSSLAGSYEQYF. The CDR3 region has the DNA TGTGCCAGCAGCTCACTAGCGGGATCCTACGAGCAGTACTTC.

This chain links TRBV18 with TRBJ2-7; TRBD1 matches at 7 bases. The ends lost 3 bases at V and 3 bases at J; junction bases unmatched: 5. Germline V gene sequence: CDR1 KGHSH, CDR2 LQKENI. The CDR3 loop spans 14 amino acids. In DNA, the CDR3 is TGTGCCAGCTCACCTCTCCGGGACAGCTACGAGCAGTACTTC. Translation: CASSPLRDSYEQYF.

V is TRBV30 and J is TRBJ2-2; 7 bases align to TRBD1. CDR1 GTSNPN and CDR2 SVGIG come from the germline V gene (reference sequence). J gave up 7 bases and V 0 bases, and 5 bases lay outside the gene matches. The CDR3 totals 14 residues. Here the CDR3 DNA reads TGTGCCTGGAGTGTCTGGCAGGGGGACGGGGAGCTGTTTTTT. Its translation: CAWSVWQGDGELFF. Full variable domain (outside the CDR3, taken from reference TRBV30 and TRBJ2-2): SQTIHQWPATLVQPVGSPLSLECTVEGTSNPNLYWYRQAAGRGLQLLFYSVGIGQISSEVPQNLSASRPQDRQFILSSKKLLLSDSGFYLCAWSVWQGDGELFFGEGSRLTVL.

This chain joins TRBV19 and TRBJ2-2; 15 bases are a match to TRBD2. Germline loops: CDR1 LNHDA, CDR2 SQIVND (reference sequence). J gave up 3 bases and V 7 bases, and 6 bases lay outside the gene matches. This CDR3 region has 17 residues. The CDR3 DNA sequence: TGTGCCAGTACCGGACTAGCGGGAGGGCGGGACACCGGGGAGCTGTTTTTT. Translating gives CASTGLAGGRDTGELFF.

V gene TRBV5-1 combines with J gene TRBJ2-5, with D perhaps matching TRBD2 (6 bases). The CDR3 is 15 residues long. Trimming pared 4 bases from V and 9 bases from J, leaving 22 bases between. Germline CDR1 reads SGHRS; CDR2 reads YFSETQ. In DNA, the CDR3 is TGCGCCAGCAGCGGTTCAGGGTCCTCCGGCGGGGCCCAGTACTTC. The encoded protein is CASSGSGSSGGAQYF. Full variable domain (outside the CDR3, taken from reference TRBV5-1 and TRBJ2-5): KAGVTQTPRYLIKTRGQQVTLSCSPISGHRSVSWYQQTPGQGLQFLFEYFSETQRNKGNFPGRFSGRQFSNSRSEMNVSTLELGDSALYLCASSGSGSSGGAQYFGPGTRLLVL.

The chain is built from TRBV27 and TRBJ1-5; D might be TRBD1 (6 bases). The CDR3 spans 15 residues. Trimming removed 6 bases from V and 1 base from J, with 13 bases in between. The germline gives CDR1 MNHEY, CDR2 SMNVEV (reference sequence). The CDR3 protein is CASSLQGVSNQPQHF. The CDR3 nucleotides are TGTGCCAGCAGCCTACAGGGCGTAAGCAATCAGCCCCAGCATTTT.

The chain recombines TRBV7-3 with TRBJ2-1; 12 nucleotides line up with TRBD2. Unmatched junction bases numbered 11, after V lost 1 base and J lost 7 bases. The germline gives CDR1 SGHTA, CDR2 FQGTGA. The CDR3 loop spans 18 amino acids. CDR3: CASSLRGPLAGGPNEQFF. CDR3 sequence (DNA): TGTGCCAGCAGCTTAAGGGGACCCCTAGCGGGAGGGCCGAATGAGCAGTTCTTC.

The chain employs TRBV28 and TRBJ2-1; D possibly corresponds to TRBD2 (5 bases). Germline-derived CDR1 and CDR2 are MDHEN and SYDVKM. CDR3 size: 15 residues. V lost 2 bases, J lost 0 bases, and 8 bases lay in between. CDR3 in DNA: TGTGCCAGCAGTTTAGGCGGGCTCTCCTACAATGAGCAGTTCTTC. Encoded protein: CASSLGGLSYNEQFF.

Comment on this clone: Relative to the germline gene, one junction end is altered; a read error may explain this. V is TRBV5-1 and J is TRBJ2-2; the match to TRBD2 covers 10 bases. In germline, CDR1 is SGHRS, CDR2 YFSETQ. The CDR3 is 16 amino acids. CDR3 nucleotides: TGCGCCAGCAGCCACAGGACTAGCGGATACACCAGGGAGCTGTTTTTT. As protein: CASSHRTSGYTRELFF.